This entry lists 11 T cell receptor beta chains sequenced from one sample in a study of blood T cells in healthy people across ages. Then a second PCR, running roughly 7 to 11 cycles, was carried out with a sample-barcoded 5' primer and a J-beta primer mix. TCRdb itself ran the 5' RACE reads through MiXCR, one entry per CDR3 protein. The sample contains some 730,000 distinct CDR3 sequences, 20% to 25% of which appear only once. Sample: blood. The receptor set was obtained from a man aged 70-80 years in good health.

V usage is TRBV12-3 or TRBV12-4 and J usage is TRBJ2-2, with TRBD1 identical over 8 bases. CDR3 length: 16 residues. The J segment lost 3 bases and the V segment lost 6 bases, leaving 9 bases of the junction unmatched. Written as DNA, the CDR3 is TGTGCCAGCAGGCCCTTCGCGACAGGGGACACCGGGGAGCTGTTTTTT. Its protein is CASRPFATGDTGELFF.

The rearrangement links TRBV11-2 to TRBJ2-3; possible D gene TRBD2, 7 bases. This CDR3 region has 16 residues. The germline CDR1 and CDR2 sequences are SGHAT and FQNNGV. The V and J ends lost 3 bases and 0 bases respectively, with 13 bases between them. The CDR3 region has the DNA TGTGCCAGCAGCTTTGACGGGGGGCCTAGCACAGATACGCAGTATTTT. Protein sequence: CASSFDGGPSTDTQYF.

This clonotype was picked up a small number of times. This chain connects TRBV7-9 to TRBJ1-2; no definite D call. The CDR3 has 15 residues. V shed 1 base and J shed 4 bases, with 13 bases lying between them. CDR1 and CDR2 (germline): SEHNR, FQNEAQ (reference sequence). The CDR3 reads CASSLVSGDAYGYTF. In nucleotides, the CDR3 is TGTGCCAGCAGCTTAGTGTCCGGGGATGCCTATGGCTACACCTTC. Full variable domain (missing parts from reference TRBV7-9 and TRBJ1-2): DTGVSQNPRHKITKRGQNVTFRCDPISEHNRLYWYRQTLGQGPEFLTYFQNEAQLEKSRLLSDRFSAERPKGSFSTLEIQRTEQGDSAMYLCASSLVSGDAYGYTFGSGTRLTVV.

This clonotype was detected only a few times. The chain is built from TRBV28 and TRBJ2-3; 7 positions agree with TRBD2. The CDR3 is made up of 14 amino acids. CDR1 MDHEN and CDR2 SYDVKM come from the germline V gene. V lost 6 bases and J lost 1; bases outside the gene matches: 4. The DNA of the CDR3 is TGTGCCAGCAGGTTAGCGGGTCGCACAGATACGCAGTATTTT. Translating it yields CASRLAGRTDTQYF.

This clonotype showed up just a few times. The chain couples TRBV3-1 to TRBJ1-3, with D perhaps matching TRBD1 (6 bases). This CDR3 contains 16 residues. The V gene's germline CDR1 is LGHDT and CDR2 YNNKEL (reference sequence). Trimming took 1 base from V and 1 from J, leaving 11 bases between them. The CDR3 sequence is CASSQVGQGSGNTIYF. As DNA, the CDR3 is TGTGCCAGCAGCCAAGTAGGTCAGGGGTCTGGAAACACCATATATTTT.

This clonotype was seen only once. This chain uses TRBV6-6 with TRBJ2-7; TRBD2 is a possible D gene (6 bases). Trimming took off 0 bases at V and 6 bases at J, with 15 bases between the two ends. Germline CDR1 reads MNHNY; CDR2 reads SVGAGI (reference sequence). The CDR3 is made up of 15 amino acids. CDR3 amino acids: CASSYSTRRVGEQYV. CDR3 sequence (DNA): TGTGCCAGCAGTTACTCGACCCGGAGGGTCGGCGAGCAGTACGTC.

The chain is built from TRBV7-2 and TRBJ1-2; TRBD1 might be the D (6 bases). This CDR3 comprises 12 residues. CDR1 and CDR2 from the germline V gene are SGHTA and FQGNSA. V lost 8 bases, J lost 4 bases, and 11 bases lay in between. As DNA, the CDR3 is TGTGCCAGCGGTACAGGGATCTATGGCTACACCTTC. It codes for CASGTGIYGYTF.

The chain combines TRBV7-2 with TRBJ2-3; perhaps TRBD2 as D (6 bases). V lost 5 bases, J lost 2 bases, and 17 bases lay in between. Per germline, CDR1 SGHTA and CDR2 FQGNSA. The CDR3 has 16 residues. CDR3 in amino acids: CASSPQSGLITDTQYF. Here the CDR3 DNA reads TGTGCCAGCAGCCCTCAGAGCGGGCTTATCACAGATACGCAGTATTTT.

CDR3 sequence (DNA): TGTGCCAGCAGTCGTTGGGGGAACACCGGGGAGCTGTTTTTT. Protein sequence: CASSRWGNTGELFF. The rearrangement joins TRBV6-6 to TRBJ2-2; the D is unclear. The CDR3 sequence is 14 residues long. Germline assignment: CDR1 MNHNY and CDR2 SVGAGI (reference sequence). V was cut by 5 bases and J by 1 base, with 8 bases left in between.

Comment on this clonotype: Since no conserved phenylalanine or tryptophan closes the CDR3, a read error is the likely cause. This chain links TRBV7-8 with TRBJ2-1, with 9 bases that match TRBD1. The CDR3 is 15 residues long. Germline CDR1 and CDR2: SGHVS and FQNEAQ. With 3 bases clipped from V and 4 bases from J, the junction kept 4 bases outside the gene matches. The DNA for the CDR3 is TGTGCCAGCAGCTTGGACAGGGGAGGGTACAATGAGCAGTTCTTA. This translates into CASSLDRGGYNEQFL.

The chain is built from TRBV6-1 and TRBJ1-2; D may be TRBD1 (5 bases). With 6 bases removed from V and 1 base from J, the gap between germline ends came to 9 bases. Germline V lookup: CDR1 MNHNS, CDR2 SASEGT. CDR3 size: 13 residues. The CDR3 bases are TGTGCCAGCAGATCCAGGGTTAACTATGGCTACACCTTC. Amino acid sequence: CASRSRVNYGYTF.